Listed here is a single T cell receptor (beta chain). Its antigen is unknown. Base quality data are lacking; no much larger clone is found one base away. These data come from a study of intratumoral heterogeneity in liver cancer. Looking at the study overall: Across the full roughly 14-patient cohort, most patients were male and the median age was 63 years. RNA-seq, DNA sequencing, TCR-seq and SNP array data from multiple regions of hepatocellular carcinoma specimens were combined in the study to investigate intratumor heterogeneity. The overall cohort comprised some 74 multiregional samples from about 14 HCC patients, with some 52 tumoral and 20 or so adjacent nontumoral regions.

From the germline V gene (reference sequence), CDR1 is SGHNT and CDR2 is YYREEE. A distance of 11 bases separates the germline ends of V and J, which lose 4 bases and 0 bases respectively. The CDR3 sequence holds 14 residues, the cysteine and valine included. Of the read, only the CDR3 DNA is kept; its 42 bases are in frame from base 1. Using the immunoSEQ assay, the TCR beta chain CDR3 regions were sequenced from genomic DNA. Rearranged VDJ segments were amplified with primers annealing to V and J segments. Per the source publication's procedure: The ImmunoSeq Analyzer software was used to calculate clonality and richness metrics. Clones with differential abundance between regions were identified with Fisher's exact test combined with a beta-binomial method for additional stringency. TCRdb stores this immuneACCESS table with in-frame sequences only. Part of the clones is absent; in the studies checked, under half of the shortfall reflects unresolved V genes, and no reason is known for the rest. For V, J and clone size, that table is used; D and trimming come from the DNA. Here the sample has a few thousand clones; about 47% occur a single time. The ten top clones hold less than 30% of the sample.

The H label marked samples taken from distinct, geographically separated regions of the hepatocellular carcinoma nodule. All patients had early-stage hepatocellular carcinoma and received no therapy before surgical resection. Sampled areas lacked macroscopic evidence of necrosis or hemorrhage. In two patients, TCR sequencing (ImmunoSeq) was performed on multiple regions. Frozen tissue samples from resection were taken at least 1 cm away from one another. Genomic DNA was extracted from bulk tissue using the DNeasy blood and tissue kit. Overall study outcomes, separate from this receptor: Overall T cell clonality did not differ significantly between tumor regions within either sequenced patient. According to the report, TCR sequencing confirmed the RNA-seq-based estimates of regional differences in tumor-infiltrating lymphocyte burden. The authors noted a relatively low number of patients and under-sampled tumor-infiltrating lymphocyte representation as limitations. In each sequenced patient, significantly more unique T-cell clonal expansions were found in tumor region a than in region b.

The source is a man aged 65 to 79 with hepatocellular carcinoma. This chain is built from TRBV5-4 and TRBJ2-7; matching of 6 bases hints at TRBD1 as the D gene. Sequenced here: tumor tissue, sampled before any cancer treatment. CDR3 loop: CASSADRFSYEQYV. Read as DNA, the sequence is TGTGCCAGCAGCGCGGACAGATTCTCCTACGAGCAGTACGTC.